These T cell receptor beta chains were read from a single sample in a study of cytomegalovirus exposure and HLA in healthy donors. Data came from immunoSEQ multiplex PCR; TCRdb stores just in-frame clones and leaves some out. The table lists around 150,000 clones, around 80% of them singletons, with about 4.5% in the top ten. Sequencing input: PBMCs. These receptors came from a man aged 25 to 40 in good health. CDR3s include the opening cysteine and the closing phenylalanine or tryptophan. Not every row has a clone size; where given, it reads once, few, many or a size class.

NA,TRBV11-2,TRBJ2-7,CASSLRGGVEQYF
few,TRBV18,TRBJ1-2,CASSPRQGINYGYTF
NA,TRBV27,TRBJ2-7,CASKVGTSSYEQYF
NA,TRBV11-3,TRBJ1-2,CASSPGTGVYGYTF
few,TRBV19,TRBJ1-1,CASSGSGQRNTEAFF
NA,TRBV5-5,TRBJ2-2,CASSSPGSENTGELFF
few,TRBV29-1,TRBJ2-7,CSVVLAASSYEQYF
NA,TRBV6-5,TRBJ1-2,CASSYSQGPANYGYTF
NA,TRBV15,TRBJ2-3,CATSRETSGSTDTQYF
few,TRBV5-6,TRBJ1-1,CASRKNTEAFF
once,TRBV5-1,TRBJ1-1,CASSPTQMNTEAFF
NA,TRBV7-2,TRBJ2-7,CASSTPGTNEQYF
NA,TRBV6-5,TRBJ2-2,CASSYSGVAGTGELFF
NA,TRBV6-1,TRBJ2-7,CASSGGFGNAGYEQYF
NA,TRBV7-2,TRBJ2-1,CASSFSGRGDEQFF
NA,TRBV2,TRBJ2-5,CASSPRTTYQETQYF
few,TRBV30,TRBJ2-5,CAWSRNRGRETQYF
few,TRBV27,TRBJ2-3,CASSTYQRSSTDTQYF
NA,TRBV27,TRBJ2-3,CASSFTAVPDTQYF
NA,TRBV7-3,TRBJ2-1,CASSRTGGVENEQFF
NA,TRBV5-1,TRBJ2-5,CASSLWASGRAIQETQYF
NA,TRBV9,TRBJ1-3,CASSGGNEGAKLGNTIYF
NA,TRBV4-1,TRBJ2-5,CASSQVRTGTARETQYF
NA,TRBV7-6,TRBJ1-1,CASSPFDRENTEAFF
NA,TRBV18,TRBJ2-7,CASSPLGGGRQYF
once,TRBV29-1,NA,CSASTAYEQYF
NA,TRBV4-1,TRBJ1-2,CASSQGFIVGEGNYGYTF
NA,TRBV2,TRBJ2-1,CASSEIWTSGIYYNEQFF
NA,TRBV27,TRBJ2-7,CASRPTLQGSSSYEQYF
NA,TRBV28,TRBJ1-6,CASSFEGQYNSPLHF